Listed below are T cell receptor beta chains from one sample, sequenced in a study of OX40 agonist ivuxolimab in advanced cancers. Produced via immunoSEQ multiplex PCR; TCRdb's table is partial and in-frame only. The profile covers nearly 60,000 clones, with approximately 75% appearing a single time and 0.75% taken by the ten largest. The sample consisted of CD4+ or CD8+ T cells sorted from blood, taken in a trial of the OX40 agonist ivuxolimab. The receptors stem from an adult with an advanced solid tumor such as melanoma, head and neck, liver or kidney cancer. CDR3s leave out the opening cysteine and the closing phenylalanine or tryptophan.

>10|TRBV6-1|TRBJ1-5
ASSESPPPQH
>11|TRBV14|TRBJ2-1
ASSPGGLGEQF
>6|TRBV6-5|TRBJ2-3
ASRTQY
>15|TRBV11-2|TRBJ1-6
ASRVFSGGAYNSPLH
>15|TRBV5-1|TRBJ2-3
ASSLDLSGGARDTQY
>11|TRBV5-1|TRBJ1-2
ASTPGGESGYT
>14|TRBV29-1|TRBJ1-1
SVDHQPGQPNTEAF
>13|TRBV7-9|TRBJ1-3
ASSSGQRSGNTIY
>13|TRBV5-6|TRBJ1-5
ASSLWQASNQPQH
>12|TRBV28|TRBJ1-2
ASSLIAGGYGYT
>12|TRBV5-1|TRBJ1-2
ASSREGGSGGYT
>13|TRBV19|TRBJ2-7
ASSQTGTGAREQY
>15|TRBV9|TRBJ2-6
ASSGSPTGAGANVLT
>12|TRBV6-5|TRBJ1-3
ASSRPGGGNTIY
>14|TRBV7-8|TRBJ2-2
ASSLALSGDTGELF
>13|TRBV5-4|TRBJ2-1
ASSGDGLADNEQF
>14|TRBV6-6|TRBJ1-5
ASSSSGQGANQPQH
>11|TRBV7-8|TRBJ2-7
ASSSQGGYEQY
>12|TRBV6-1|TRBJ2-3
ASSEVAYADTQY
>12|TRBV19|TRBJ2-5
ASSPGAGQETQY
>12|TRBV7-5|TRBJ2-7
VRSPQGYRYEQY
>14|TRBV7-2|TRBJ2-3
ASSLRPRGSTDTQY
>16|TRBV27|TRBJ2-1
ASSFGTSGGWSYNEQF
>12|TRBV19|TRBJ1-5
AAARGGSNQPQH
>13|TRBV5-4|TRBJ2-7
ASSLDQGQAAEQY
>13|TRBV2|TRBJ2-1
ASSEASGAMFRRV
>15|TRBV9|TRBJ1-6
ASSVDLASSYNSPLH
>12|TRBV14|TRBJ2-1
ASSRAGDRGEQF
>15|TRBV27|TRBJ2-1
ASRPHLTGIRANEQF
>14|TRBV9|TRBJ2-7
ASSPSGTSGTYEQY
>13|TRBV6-5|TRBJ2-3
ASSHGTSGTDTQY
>14|TRBV6-1|TRBJ2-3
ASSEAEAGGSDTQY
>13|TRBV12-5|TRBJ1-1
ASGSPTGLHTEAF
>14|TRBV11-2|TRBJ2-5
ASSLRGSGGTETQY
>10|TRBV29-1|TRBJ2-5
SGFRDQETQY
>13|TRBV5-1|TRBJ2-7
ASRPGQGPPYEQY
>12|TRBV12-5|TRBJ1-1
ASGLPSGDTEAF
>11|TRBV5-1|TRBJ2-5
ASSLASQETQY
>9|TRBV21-1|TRBJ1-2
ASSKRRGYT
>12|TRBV2|.
ASSPAMDANEQY
>12|TRBV5-1|TRBJ2-1
ASSPGQVGNEQF
>15|TRBV5-8|TRBJ1-6
ASMDSAAVSYNSPLH
>12|TRBV28|TRBJ1-6
ASKGQGQNSPLH
>13|TRBV7-2|TRBJ2-5
ASTPWAGGGETQY
>13|TRBV5-4|TRBJ2-1
ASSVDASSYNEQF
>11|TRBV2|TRBJ2-1
ASSVDGGNEQF
>11|TRBV7-8|TRBJ1-6
ASSLGEAGILH
>13|TRBV10-3|TRBJ2-7
AISGPGQRSYEQY
>13|TRBV4-1|TRBJ2-1
ASSHGQGEREEQF